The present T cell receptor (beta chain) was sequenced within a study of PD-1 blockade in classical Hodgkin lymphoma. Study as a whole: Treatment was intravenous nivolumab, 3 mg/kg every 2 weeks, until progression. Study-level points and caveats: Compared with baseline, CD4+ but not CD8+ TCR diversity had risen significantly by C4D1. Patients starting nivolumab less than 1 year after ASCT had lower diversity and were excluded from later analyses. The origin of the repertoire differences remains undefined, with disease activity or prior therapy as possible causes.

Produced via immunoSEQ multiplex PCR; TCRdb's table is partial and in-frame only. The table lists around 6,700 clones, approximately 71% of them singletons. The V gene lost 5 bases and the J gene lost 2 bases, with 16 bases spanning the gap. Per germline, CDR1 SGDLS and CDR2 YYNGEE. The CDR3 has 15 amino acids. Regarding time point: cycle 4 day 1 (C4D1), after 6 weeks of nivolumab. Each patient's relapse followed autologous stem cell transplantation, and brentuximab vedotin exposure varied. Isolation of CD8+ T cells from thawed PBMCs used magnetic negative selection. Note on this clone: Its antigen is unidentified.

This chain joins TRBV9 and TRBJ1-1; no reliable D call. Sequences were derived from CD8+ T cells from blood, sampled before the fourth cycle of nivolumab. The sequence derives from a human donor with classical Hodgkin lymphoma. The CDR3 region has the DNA TGTGCCAGCAGGCCGACCCACGTCAGTAACACTGAAGCTTTCTTT. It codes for CASRPTHVSNTEAFF.